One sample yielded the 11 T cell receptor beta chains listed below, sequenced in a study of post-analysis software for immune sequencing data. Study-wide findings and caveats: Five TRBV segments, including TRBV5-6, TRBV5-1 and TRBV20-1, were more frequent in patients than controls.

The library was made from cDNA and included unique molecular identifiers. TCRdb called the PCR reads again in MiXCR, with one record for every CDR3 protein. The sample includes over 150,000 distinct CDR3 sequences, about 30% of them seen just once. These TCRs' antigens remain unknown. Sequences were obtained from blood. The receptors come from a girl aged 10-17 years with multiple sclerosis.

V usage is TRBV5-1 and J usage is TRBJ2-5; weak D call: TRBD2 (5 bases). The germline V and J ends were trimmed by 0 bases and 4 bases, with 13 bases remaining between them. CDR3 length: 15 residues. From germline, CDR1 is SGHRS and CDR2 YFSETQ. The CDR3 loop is CASSLDGMMGETQYF. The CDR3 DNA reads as TGCGCCAGCAGCTTGGACGGGATGATGGGAGAGACCCAGTACTTC.

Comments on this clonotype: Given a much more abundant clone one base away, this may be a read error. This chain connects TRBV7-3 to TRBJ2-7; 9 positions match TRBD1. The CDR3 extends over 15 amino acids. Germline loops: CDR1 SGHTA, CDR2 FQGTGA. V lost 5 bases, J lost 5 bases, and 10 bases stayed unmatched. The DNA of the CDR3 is TGTGCCAGCAGCAAGGACAGGGGTCCCACCCACGAGCAGTACTTC. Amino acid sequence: CASSKDRGPTHEQYF.

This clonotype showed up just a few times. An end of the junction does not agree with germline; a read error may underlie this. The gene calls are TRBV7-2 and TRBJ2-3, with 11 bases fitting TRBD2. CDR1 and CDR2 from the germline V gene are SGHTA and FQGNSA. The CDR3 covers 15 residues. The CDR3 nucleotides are TGTGCCAGCAGCTCCCTAGCGGGAGGCACAGATACGCGGTATTTT. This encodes CASSSLAGGTDTRYF.

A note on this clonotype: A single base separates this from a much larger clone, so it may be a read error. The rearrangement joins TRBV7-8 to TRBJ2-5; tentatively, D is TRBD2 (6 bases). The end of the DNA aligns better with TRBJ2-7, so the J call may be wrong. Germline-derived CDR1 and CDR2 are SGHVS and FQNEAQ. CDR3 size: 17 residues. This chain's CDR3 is CASSWGDYPGIGYEQYF. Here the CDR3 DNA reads TGTGCCAGCAGCTGGGGGGATTATCCGGGCATCGGGTACGAGCAGTACTTC.

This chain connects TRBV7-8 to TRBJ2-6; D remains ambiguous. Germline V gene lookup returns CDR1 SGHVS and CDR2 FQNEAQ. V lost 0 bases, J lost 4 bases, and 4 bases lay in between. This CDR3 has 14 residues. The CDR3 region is CASSLAQGANVLTF. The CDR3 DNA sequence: TGTGCCAGCAGCTTAGCGCAGGGGGCCAACGTCCTGACTTTC.

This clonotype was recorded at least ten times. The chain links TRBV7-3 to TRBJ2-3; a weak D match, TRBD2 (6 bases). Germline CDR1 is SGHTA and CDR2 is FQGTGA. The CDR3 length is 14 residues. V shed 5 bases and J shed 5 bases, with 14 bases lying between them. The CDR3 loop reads CASSPTSHIDTQYF. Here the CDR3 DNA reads TGTGCCAGCAGCCCTACTAGCCACATAGATACGCAGTATTTT. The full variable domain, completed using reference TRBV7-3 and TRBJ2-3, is GAGVSQTPSNKVTEKGKYVELRCDPISGHTALYWYRQSLGQGPEFLIYFQGTGAADDSGLPNDRFFAVRPEGSVSTLKIQRTERGDSAVYLCASSPTSHIDTQYFGPGTRLTVL.

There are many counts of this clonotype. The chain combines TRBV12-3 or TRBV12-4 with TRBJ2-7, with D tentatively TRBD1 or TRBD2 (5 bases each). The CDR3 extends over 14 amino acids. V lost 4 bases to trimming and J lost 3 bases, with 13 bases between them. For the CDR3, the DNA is TGTGCCAGCAGTTGGGGGACGGGCGGCTACGAGCAGTACTTC. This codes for CASSWGTGGYEQYF.

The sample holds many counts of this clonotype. The CDR3 bases are TGTGCCATCAGTGAGTCGGCGGGACAAGAGACCCAGTACTTC. Its translation: CAISESAGQETQYF. The chain links TRBV10-3 to TRBJ2-5; TRBD2 is a possible D gene (6 bases). V lost 0 bases, J lost 2 bases, and 7 bases lay in between. The V gene's germline CDR1 is ENHRY and CDR2 SYGVKD. There are 14 residues in the CDR3.

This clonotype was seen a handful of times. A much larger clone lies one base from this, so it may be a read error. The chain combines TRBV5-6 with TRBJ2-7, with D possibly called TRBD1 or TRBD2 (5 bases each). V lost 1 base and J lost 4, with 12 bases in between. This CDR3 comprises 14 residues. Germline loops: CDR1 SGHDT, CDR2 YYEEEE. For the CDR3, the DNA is TGTGCCAGCAGCTTGTCCGCCGGGACGTACGAGCAGTACTTC. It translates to CASSLSAGTYEQYF.

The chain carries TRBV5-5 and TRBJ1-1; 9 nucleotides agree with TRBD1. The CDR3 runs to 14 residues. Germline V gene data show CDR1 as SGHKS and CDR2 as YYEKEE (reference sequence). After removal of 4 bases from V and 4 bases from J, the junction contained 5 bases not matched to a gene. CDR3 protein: CASSTGQGSTEAFF. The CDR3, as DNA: TGTGCCAGCAGCACCGGACAGGGGAGCACTGAAGCTTTCTTT. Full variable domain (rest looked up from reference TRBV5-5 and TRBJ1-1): DAGVTQSPTHLIKTRGQQVTLRCSPISGHKSVSWYQQVLGQGPQFIFQYYEKEERGRGNFPDRFSARQFPNYSSELNVNALLLGDSALYLCASSTGQGSTEAFFGQGTRLTVV.

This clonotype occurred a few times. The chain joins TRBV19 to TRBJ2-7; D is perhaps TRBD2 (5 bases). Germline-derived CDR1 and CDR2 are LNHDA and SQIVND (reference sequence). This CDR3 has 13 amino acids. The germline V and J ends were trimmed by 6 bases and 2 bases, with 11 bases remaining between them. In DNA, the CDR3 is TGTGCCAGTAGGGCGGGCCAGCCCTACGAGCAGTACTTC. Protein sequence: CASRAGQPYEQYF.